What follows are 9 T cell receptor beta chains derived from one specimen sequenced in a study of T cells in tuberculosis. Time point: new active TB diagnosis, blood taken before or within 7 days of starting treatment. Sequencing used immunoSEQ multiplex PCR; TCRdb keeps in-frame clones, though not all of them. The data hold about 33,000 clones, with about 90% observed a single time. The material was PBMCs, obtained at tuberculosis diagnosis. These receptors all stem from an adult with tuberculosis.

The gene calls are TRBV10-3 and TRBJ1-4; 10 bases map to TRBD1. The CDR3 is 14 residues long. Germline CDR1 and CDR2: ENHRY and SYGVKD. V shed 6 bases and J 8 bases; nucleotides not matched to a gene: 6. As DNA, the CDR3 is TGTGCCATCAGGGAGGGACAGGGGAACGAAAAACTGTTTTTT. This gives the protein CAIREGQGNEKLFF.

The chain carries TRBV5-4 and TRBJ2-7; D may be TRBD1 (6 bases). With 1 base removed from V and 0 bases from J, the gap between germline ends came to 8 bases. Germline lookup yields CDR1 SGHNT and CDR2 YYREEE (reference sequence). The CDR3 length is 14 residues. CDR3 bases: TGTGCCAGCAGCTTGACAGGGAGCTCCTACGAGCAGTACTTC. Protein product: CASSLTGSSYEQYF. The whole variable domain, filled in from reference TRBV5-4 and TRBJ2-7, reads ETGVTQSPTHLIKTRGQQVTLRCSSQSGHNTVSWYQQALGQGPQFIFQYYREEENGRGNFPPRFSGLQFPNYSSELNVNALELDDSALYLCASSLTGSSYEQYFGPGTRLTVT.

The V and J genes are TRBV4-1 and TRBJ2-7, with 8 positions matching TRBD2. This CDR3 has 17 amino acids. J gave up 7 bases and V 0 bases, and 14 bases lay outside the gene matches. Germline V gives CDR1 MGHRA, CDR2 YSYEKL. The CDR3 DNA reads as TGCGCCAGCAGCCAAGATCGAGCTAGCGGGTTAATTGGAGAGCAGTACTTC. Translated, it gives CASSQDRASGLIGEQYF.

The chain is built from TRBV10-2 and TRBJ2-5; 11 nucleotides match TRBD2. Trimming cost V 7 bases and J 1 base; bases outside gene matches: 5. CDR1 and CDR2 (germline): WSHSY, SAAADI. CDR3 length: 15 amino acids. The CDR3 loop reads CASNPSGGRQETQYF. The DNA for the CDR3 is TGCGCCAGCAACCCTAGCGGGGGGCGCCAAGAGACCCAGTACTTC.

The chain carries TRBV27 and TRBJ2-7; D is possibly TRBD1 (6 bases). This CDR3 comprises 13 residues. Germline CDR1 MNHEY, CDR2 SMNVEV (reference sequence). Trimming shortened V by 5 bases and J by 6 bases, and 14 bases separated the two germline ends. CDR3 amino acids: CASSPGQPSEQYF. The CDR3 DNA is TGTGCCAGCAGTCCGGGACAACCCTCCGAGCAGTACTTC.

This clone was observed a few times. The chain couples TRBV5-6 to TRBJ2-7; 10 bases match TRBD2. CDR1 SGHDT and CDR2 YYEEEE come from the germline V gene. V gave up 2 bases and J gave up 2 bases; unmatched junction bases: 1. There are 14 residues in the CDR3. The CDR3 nucleotides are TGTGCCAGCAGCTTACTAGCGGGGACCTACGAGCAGTACTTC. Protein: CASSLLAGTYEQYF.

In regard to this clone: Germline and junction disagree at one end, which may indicate a read error. The chain recombines TRBV28 with TRBJ2-1, with TRBD2 identical over 11 bases. From germline, CDR1 is MDHEN and CDR2 SYDVKM. This CDR3 has 19 amino acids. CDR3 loop: CASSLIGLAGGPSHNEQFF. CDR3 nucleotide sequence: TGTGCCAGCAGTTTAATAGGTCTAGCGGGAGGTCCCTCCCACAATGAGCAGTTCTTC.

The J gene is TRBJ1-1, the V gene TRBV18; a weak D match, TRBD1 (6 bases). The CDR3 is 16 residues long. CDR1 and CDR2 from the germline V gene are KGHSH and LQKENI. V lost 0 bases and J 4 bases, leaving 15 bases between the germline ends. The CDR3 loop reads CASSPPSGVRGTEAFF. The CDR3 nucleotides read TGTGCCAGCTCACCACCGTCAGGGGTCCGTGGCACTGAAGCTTTCTTT.

This chain uses TRBV11-3 with TRBJ2-1; the D gene is possibly TRBD1 (6 bases). Germline loops: CDR1 SGHNT, CDR2 YENEEA. The CDR3 has 13 amino acids. The V end lost 5 bases, the J end lost 6 bases, and 11 bases lay between the germline ends. The CDR3 nucleotides are TGTGCCAGCAGCGCAGCAGGGGTCAATGAGCAGTTCTTC. Protein product: CASSAAGVNEQFF.